Each of the 4 T cell receptor beta chains below was sequenced from the same sample in a study of T cell responses to AZD1222 COVID-19 vaccine. Sequenced by immunoSEQ multiplex PCR; TCRdb stores in-frame clones only, minus some. The sample carries about 150,000 clones, roughly 90% recorded once. Source: peripheral blood, taken on day 0 of AZD1222 vaccination. Source of these receptors: an adult in good health.

The chain has TRBV27 and TRBJ1-1, with a tentative D call TRBD1 (6 bases). V shed 4 bases and J shed 2 bases, with 8 bases lying between them. Germline-derived CDR1 and CDR2 are MNHEY and SMNVEV (reference sequence). The CDR3 loop spans 13 amino acids. This CDR3 is CASSWGQNTEAFF. CDR3 DNA: TGTGCCAGCAGTTGGGGACAAAACACTGAAGCTTTCTTT.

The chain combines TRBV2 with TRBJ2-6; D remains unclear. The V and J ends lost 8 bases and 0 bases respectively, with 11 bases between them. This CDR3 has 15 amino acids. The V gene's germline CDR1 is SNHLY and CDR2 FYNNEI. DNA of the CDR3: TGTGCCAGCTCCACCTTTCGCTCTGGGGCCAACGTCCTGACTTTC. Translating gives CASSTFRSGANVLTF.

This clone was detected only once. The rearrangement joins TRBV29-1 to TRBJ2-5; D remains ambiguous. There are 11 residues in the CDR3. V was clipped by 6 bases and J by 5 bases, with 10 bases between them. Germline lookup yields CDR1 SQVTM and CDR2 ANQGSEA. CDR3 loop: CSVAKDETQYF. The CDR3, as DNA: TGCAGCGTCGCCAAGGACGAGACCCAGTACTTC.

This clone showed up just once. V and J are TRBV15 and TRBJ1-2; D not resolved. CDR1 is LNHNV, CDR2 YYDKDF, per germline (reference sequence). This CDR3 region has 14 residues. Trimming pared 1 base from V and 8 bases from J, leaving 14 bases between. In nucleotides, the CDR3 is TGTGCCACCAGCAGAGGGAAAGGGAATGGCGGCTACACCTTC. Protein: CATSRGKGNGGYTF. Filled out from reference TRBV15 and TRBJ1-2, the complete variable domain reads DAMVIQNPRYQVTQFGKPVTLSCSQTLNHNVMYWYQQKSSQAPKLLFHYYDKDFNNEADTPDNFQSRRPNTSFCFLDIRSPGLGDTAMYLCATSRGKGNGGYTFGSGTRLTVV.